Listed here are 9 T cell receptor beta chains from one sample, sequenced in a study of T cells in Graves' hyperthyroidism and ophthalmopathy. The CDR3 regions of TCR beta were amplified from RNA transcripts. HTBI primers were employed in a first-round RT-PCR of the TCR CDR3. One entry per CDR3 protein, called by TCRdb with MiXCR from the multiplex PCR reads. Of hundreds of thousands of distinct CDR3 sequences in the sample, about 19% were seen once. The material sequenced was blood. The receptors come from a woman aged 45 to 65 with Graves' hyperthyroidism that later progressed to Graves' ophthalmopathy.

Ten or more counts support this clonotype. This sequence joins TRBV18 and TRBJ1-1; 7 bases are shared with TRBD1. V dropped 6 bases and J dropped 4; count of bases not matched to a gene: 5. The CDR3 spans 13 residues. The V gene's germline CDR1 is KGHSH and CDR2 LQKENI. The CDR3 DNA reads as TGTGCCAGCTCCGACAGGGTTTTCACTGAAGCTTTCTTT. Protein sequence: CASSDRVFTEAFF.

At least ten counts were recorded for this clonotype. V and J are TRBV18 and TRBJ1-5, with 9 bases aligning to TRBD1. CDR1 is KGHSH, CDR2 LQKENI, per germline. CDR3 length: 15 residues. Trimming at V came to 4 bases and at J to 5 bases, leaving 6 bases not matched to a gene. The CDR3: CASSRDRELDQPQHF. CDR3 nucleotides: TGTGCCAGCTCACGGGACAGGGAACTGGATCAGCCCCAGCATTTT. Full variable domain (missing parts from reference TRBV18 and TRBJ1-5): NAGVMQNPRHLVRRRGQEARLRCSPMKGHSHVYWYRQLPEEGLKFMVYLQKENIIDESGMPKERFSAEFPKEGPSILRIQQVVRGDSAAYFCASSRDRELDQPQHFGDGTRLSIL.

The table lists this clonotype with many counts. The chain recombines TRBV2 with TRBJ1-2, with D uncertain. From germline, CDR1 is SNHLY and CDR2 FYNNEI. The ends were cut back, 6 bases at V and 6 bases at J, with 17 bases in the middle. This CDR3 is 14 amino acids long. The CDR3 is CASRSGPPEDGYTF. The CDR3 DNA follows: TGTGCCAGCAGATCCGGACCCCCGGAGGATGGCTACACCTTC.

This clonotype was counted ten times or more. This chain links TRBV20-1 with TRBJ2-7; D unresolved. Germline assignment: CDR1 DFQATT and CDR2 SNEGSKA (reference sequence). V was clipped by 3 bases and J by 0 bases, with 15 bases between them. The CDR3 is made up of 15 amino acids. The CDR3 spells CSARSSQGVSYEQYF. The CDR3 bases are TGCAGTGCTAGGAGTAGTCAAGGCGTCTCCTACGAGCAGTACTTC.

This clonotype appeared a few times. V is TRBV4-1 and J is TRBJ1-2; D perhaps matches TRBD1 (6 bases). This CDR3 spans 16 amino acids. V shed 0 bases and J shed 5 bases, with 16 bases lying between them. The germline CDR1 and CDR2 sequences are MGHRA and YSYEKL. This CDR3 reads CASSQDGRWTAYGYTF. The CDR3 nucleotides are TGCGCCAGCAGCCAAGACGGAAGATGGACAGCATATGGCTACACCTTC.

The rearrangement uses TRBV3-1 and TRBJ2-5; possibly TRBD1 for D (5 bases). Germline CDR1 and CDR2: LGHDT and YNNKEL (reference sequence). The CDR3 sequence is 15 residues long. V was cut by 0 bases and J by 5 bases, with 13 bases left in between. The CDR3 sequence is CASSQEPRVTETQYF. CDR3 DNA: TGTGCCAGCAGCCAAGAACCCAGGGTAACGGAGACCCAGTACTTC.

This clonotype was detected only a few times. The genes are TRBV4-1 and TRBJ1-1; TRBD1 might be the D (6 bases). There are 14 residues in the CDR3. CDR1 and CDR2 from the germline V gene are MGHRA and YSYEKL. The V gene lost 3 bases and the J gene lost 6 bases, with 14 bases spanning the gap. The CDR3 coding sequence is TGCGCCAGCAGCCACAACCCAGGGGAGGCTGAAGCTTTCTTT. Translating it yields CASSHNPGEAEAFF.

This clonotype was found many times. J is TRBJ2-5 and V is TRBV11-2, with 8 nucleotides matching TRBD1. V was pared by 4 bases and J by 1 base, with 14 bases of the junction left unmatched. This CDR3 has 18 residues. CDR1 is SGHAT, CDR2 FQNNGV, per germline. The CDR3 sequence is CASSSTRGQGIFQETQYF. In DNA, the CDR3 is TGTGCCAGCAGCTCGACAAGAGGACAGGGAATCTTCCAAGAGACCCAGTACTTC.

This clonotype showed up just a few times. V usage is TRBV30 and J usage is TRBJ2-5; perhaps TRBD1 as D (6 bases). The V and J ends lost 0 bases and 5 bases respectively, with 10 bases between them. Germline CDR1 reads GTSNPN; CDR2 reads SVGIG (reference sequence). This CDR3 region has 13 residues. The DNA for the CDR3 is TGTGCCTGGAGTGTAACAGGGCCGGAGACCCAGTACTTC. It translates to CAWSVTGPETQYF.